This is a list of T cell receptor beta chains from one sample in a study of cytomegalovirus exposure and HLA in healthy donors. Clones were sequenced by immunoSEQ multiplex PCR, and TCRdb holds only the in-frame ones, with some missing. The sample has 150,000 or so clones; approximately 82% are singletons. Sequences were obtained from PBMCs. All receptors derive from a young man in good health and CMV-seropositive. Each CDR3 is given with its conserved first and last residue. The order of the fields is J gene, CDR3 length, clone size, D gene, V gene, CDR3 protein, CDR3 DNA. A D gene is named only where the DNA matches it firmly. Size is omitted from some rows. Given values are once, few, many or a class for expanded clones.

J: TRBJ2-7; length: 13; size: .; D: .; V: TRBV28; CDR3: CASSLGSHYEQYF; DNA: TGTGCCAGCAGTTTAGGTAGCCACTACGAGCAGTACTTC
J: TRBJ2-3; length: 11; size: .; D: .; V: TRBV2; CDR3: CASLASNTQYF; DNA: TGTGCCAGCCTAGCCAGCAATACGCAGTATTTT
J: TRBJ1-2; length: 17; size: .; D: TRBD1; V: TRBV5-8; CDR3: CATENQPGQGTPYGYTF; DNA: TGTGCCACCGAAAATCAACCGGGACAGGGGACGCCCTATGGCTACACCTTC
J: TRBJ2-1; length: 15; size: .; D: TRBD1; V: TRBV28; CDR3: CASSHSGTGVGEQFF; DNA: TGTGCCAGCAGCCACTCCGGGACAGGGGTAGGTGAGCAGTTCTTC
J: TRBJ2-3; length: 15; size: .; D: .; V: TRBV18; CDR3: CASSPPPGSTDTQYF; DNA: TGTGCCAGCTCACCACCTCCAGGAAGCACAGATACGCAGTATTTT
J: TRBJ1-1; length: 12; size: .; D: TRBD1; V: TRBV7-9; CDR3: CASSYGQGRAFF; DNA: TGTGCCAGCAGCTACGGACAGGGTCGGGCTTTCTTT
J: TRBJ1-5; length: 14; size: few; D: .; V: TRBV2; CDR3: CASSASNSNQPQHF; DNA: TGTGCCAGCAGTGCCAGTAATAGCAATCAGCCCCAGCATTTT
J: TRBJ2-5; length: 16; size: .; D: TRBD2; V: TRBV4-1; CDR3: CASSQEEAGIGETQYF; DNA: TGCGCCAGCAGCCAAGAAGAAGCGGGGATCGGGGAGACCCAGTACTTC
J: TRBJ2-5; length: 17; size: .; D: TRBD2; V: TRBV4-1; CDR3: CASSQPKGLAGGETQYF; DNA: TGCGCCAGCAGCCAACCAAAGGGACTAGCGGGAGGAGAGACCCAGTACTTC
J: TRBJ2-1; length: 16; size: .; D: .; V: TRBV5-1; CDR3: CASSLVSSRSYNEQFF; DNA: TGCGCCAGCAGCTTGGTGTCTAGCCGGTCCTACAATGAGCAGTTCTTC
J: TRBJ2-7; length: 17; size: few; D: TRBD2; V: TRBV7-2; CDR3: CASSLAGTSGYSYEQYF; DNA: TGTGCCAGCAGCTTAGCGGGGACTAGCGGGTACTCCTACGAGCAGTACTTC
J: TRBJ2-7; length: 16; size: .; D: TRBD1; V: TRBV15; CDR3: CATSRDRQGVNYEQYF; DNA: TGTGCCACCAGCAGAGATCGACAGGGGGTTAACTACGAGCAGTACTTC
J: TRBJ2-2; length: 17; size: .; D: .; V: TRBV28; CDR3: CASSFCLRELDTGELFF; DNA: TGTGCCAGCAGTTTTTGCTTACGAGAACTTGACACCGGGGAGCTGTTTTTT
J: TRBJ2-3; length: 16; size: .; D: TRBD2; V: TRBV16; CDR3: CASSQLLAGLTDTQYF; DNA: TGTGCCAGCAGCCAATTGCTAGCGGGACTCACAGATACGCAGTATTTT
J: TRBJ2-7; length: 16; size: few; D: TRBD1; V: TRBV27; CDR3: CASSLKDPGQPYEQYF; DNA: TGTGCCAGCAGTTTAAAAGACCCGGGACAGCCCTACGAGCAGTACTTC
J: TRBJ2-2; length: 15; size: .; D: TRBD2; V: TRBV2; CDR3: CASSEVSGSPGELFF; DNA: TGTGCCAGCAGTGAAGTAAGCGGGAGTCCCGGGGAGCTGTTTTTT
J: TRBJ1-1; length: 15; size: .; D: TRBD1; V: TRBV18; CDR3: CASSPPNRQGPEAFF; DNA: TGTGCCAGCTCACCACCAAATCGACAGGGGCCTGAAGCTTTCTTT
J: TRBJ1-2; length: 16; size: once; D: TRBD1; V: TRBV5-1; CDR3: CASSFRTGGLNYGYTF; DNA: TGCGCCAGCAGCTTCCGGACAGGGGGCCTTAACTATGGCTACACCTTC
J: TRBJ2-5; length: 13; size: .; D: .; V: TRBV2; CDR3: CASSEGRPETQYF; DNA: TGTGCCAGCAGCGAGGGGAGGCCAGAGACCCAGTACTTC
J: TRBJ2-3; length: 18; size: .; D: .; V: TRBV5-4; CDR3: CASKVNAGRSVGGDTQYF; DNA: TGTGCCAGCAAAGTTAATGCAGGACGGTCGGTGGGGGGAGATACGCAGTATTTT
J: TRBJ1-5; length: 13; size: .; D: .; V: TRBV11-2; CDR3: CASSLGSRQPQHF; DNA: TGTGCCAGCAGCTTAGGGTCCAGGCAGCCCCAGCATTTT
J: TRBJ2-3; length: 15; size: .; D: TRBD2; V: TRBV28; CDR3: CASSLLAGRTDTQYF; DNA: TGTGCCAGCAGTTTACTAGCGGGTCGCACAGATACGCAGTATTTT
J: TRBJ1-5; length: 14; size: .; D: .; V: TRBV7-8; CDR3: CASSVRQINQPQHF; DNA: TGTGCCAGCAGCGTGCGACAAATCAATCAGCCCCAGCATTTT
J: TRBJ2-5; length: 12; size: .; D: .; V: TRBV12-2; CDR3: CASRPGGETQYF; DNA: TGTGCAAGTCGCCCGGGCGGGGAGACCCAGTACTTC
J: TRBJ1-5; length: 16; size: .; D: TRBD1; V: TRBV29-1; CDR3: CRTGPPIQGCNQPQHF; DNA: TGCAGGACGGGCCCGCCCATACAGGGGTGCAATCAGCCCCAGCATTTT
J: TRBJ1-4; length: 18; size: .; D: .; V: TRBV28; CDR3: CASRKQGTSSTTNEKLFF; DNA: TGTGCCAGCCGAAAACAGGGAACAAGTTCAACAACTAATGAAAAACTGTTTTTT
J: TRBJ2-5; length: 16; size: .; D: TRBD1; V: TRBV5-1; CDR3: CASSDYRDRGKETQYF; DNA: TGCGCCAGCAGCGATTACCGGGACAGGGGGAAAGAGACCCAGTACTTC
J: TRBJ1-4; length: 18; size: .; D: .; V: TRBV7-6; CDR3: CASSQGQVLGRTNEKLFF; DNA: TGTGCCAGCAGCCAGGGGCAGGTCCTGGGCCGAACGAACGAAAAACTGTTTTTT
J: TRBJ1-5; length: 15; size: .; D: .; V: TRBV6-6; CDR3: CSSSYGGRTDQPQHF; DNA: TGTTCCAGCAGTTACGGAGGACGGACAGATCAGCCCCAGCATTTT
J: TRBJ1-2; length: 15; size: few; D: .; V: TRBV7-3; CDR3: CASSLMPGKSDGYTF; DNA: TGTGCCAGCAGCTTAATGCCGGGAAAGTCTGATGGCTACACCTTC
J: TRBJ2-1; length: 15; size: .; D: TRBD1; V: TRBV15; CDR3: CATSLTGSRPNEQFF; DNA: TGTGCCACCAGCCTGACAGGGAGTCGGCCCAATGAGCAGTTCTTC
J: TRBJ1-4; length: 14; size: .; D: TRBD1; V: TRBV4-1; CDR3: CASSRDRGWEKLFF; DNA: TGCGCCAGCAGCCGGGACAGGGGATGGGAAAAACTGTTTTTT
J: TRBJ2-7; length: 15; size: .; D: .; V: TRBV19; CDR3: CASSIGSAGPAGQYF; DNA: TGTGCCAGTAGTATAGGTTCGGCAGGACCCGCGGGGCAGTACTTC
J: TRBJ2-3; length: 15; size: .; D: TRBD2; V: TRBV6-4; CDR3: CASTEVAGGTDTQYF; DNA: TGTGCCAGCACCGAGGTGGCGGGAGGCACAGATACGCAGTATTTT
J: TRBJ2-5; length: 15; size: .; D: .; V: TRBV5-1; CDR3: CASSLGAGPEETQYF; DNA: TGCGCCAGCAGCTTGGGGGCAGGGCCCGAGGAGACCCAGTACTTC
J: TRBJ2-1; length: 14; size: .; D: TRBD1; V: TRBV5-1; CDR3: CASSTTGGYNEQFF; DNA: TGCGCCAGCAGCACGACAGGGGGATACAATGAGCAGTTCTTC
J: TRBJ2-7; length: 13; size: .; D: TRBD1; V: TRBV6-5; CDR3: CASSSVRQGEQYF; DNA: TGTGCCAGCAGTTCCGTAAGACAGGGCGAGCAGTACTTC
J: TRBJ2-1; length: 14; size: .; D: .; V: TRBV19; CDR3: CASSIYGGGNEQFF; DNA: TGTGCCAGTAGTATATACGGGGGTGGCAATGAGCAGTTCTTC
J: TRBJ2-1; length: 15; size: few; D: TRBD2; V: TRBV4-1; CDR3: CASSQLAGGFDEQFF; DNA: TGCGCCAGCAGCCAACTAGCGGGAGGGTTCGATGAGCAGTTCTTC
J: TRBJ2-3; length: 16; size: .; D: TRBD2; V: TRBV25-1; CDR3: CASSDGLAGLIDTQYF; DNA: TGTGCCAGCAGCGACGGACTAGCGGGCCTAATAGATACGCAGTATTTT
J: TRBJ1-1; length: 13; size: .; D: TRBD1; V: TRBV6-5; CDR3: CASSYRGRSEAFF; DNA: TGTGCCAGCAGTTACAGGGGGCGAAGTGAAGCTTTCTTT
J: TRBJ2-7; length: 12; size: .; D: .; V: TRBV2; CDR3: CASTPEVYEQYF; DNA: TGTGCCAGCACGCCAGAGGTCTACGAGCAGTACTTC